The 23 T cell receptor beta chains reported below all come from one sample, sequenced in a study of blood T cells in healthy people across ages. For the second PCR, which ran for roughly 6 to 12 cycles, a sample-barcoded 5' primer and a J-beta primer mix were used. MiXCR, applied by TCRdb to the 5' RACE reads, yields one record per CDR3 protein. The sample holds 850,000 to 1,300,000 distinct CDR3 sequences, more than 35% seen once. The sequenced sample consisted of blood. The receptors here all came from a woman aged 55-70 years in good health.

This clonotype was picked up a small number of times. V and J are TRBV6-1 and TRBJ1-2; weak D call: TRBD1 (6 bases). Trimming took off 3 bases at V and 1 base at J, with 9 bases between the two ends. This CDR3 spans 14 amino acids. Germline CDR1 and CDR2: MNHNS and SASEGT. Here the CDR3 reads CASSEGAGNYGYTF. In DNA, the CDR3 is TGTGCCAGCAGTGAGGGGGCAGGTAACTATGGCTACACCTTC.

This clonotype was counted ten times or more. The chain joins TRBV24-1 to TRBJ1-1; D unclear. CDR1 is KGHDR and CDR2 is SFDVKD in the germline V gene. There are 13 residues in the CDR3. V was cut by 9 bases and J by 7 bases, with 17 bases left in between. Written as DNA, the CDR3 is TGTGCCACCCAGTCCCGGGATTCAGTTGAAGCTTTCTTT. This encodes CATQSRDSVEAFF.

In nucleotides, the CDR3 is TGTGCCAGCAGCCAAGGGGGGGGGCCCTCCAATGAGCAGTTCTTC. Amino acids: CASSQGGGPSNEQFF. J is TRBJ2-1 and V is TRBV4-2; D perhaps matches TRBD2 (7 bases). V lost 1 base and J 6 bases, leaving 13 bases between the germline ends. There are 15 residues in the CDR3. Germline V gene lookup returns CDR1 LGHNA and CDR2 YNFKEQ.

The J gene is TRBJ2-7, the V gene TRBV7-9; 10 bases align to TRBD2. Germline V gene data show CDR1 as SEHNR and CDR2 as FQNEAQ (reference sequence). V shed 4 bases, J shed 2 bases, and the junction held 11 bases outside the gene matches. There are 17 residues in the CDR3. The CDR3: CASSSGGLAGVTYEQYF. The DNA of the CDR3 is TGTGCCAGCAGCTCCGGGGGGCTAGCGGGAGTGACCTACGAGCAGTACTTC.

This clonotype appeared many times. The V gene is TRBV7-9, the J gene TRBJ2-5; TRBD2 matches at 9 bases. Trimming removed 9 bases from V and 2 bases from J; junction bases left unmatched: 7. This CDR3 is 14 amino acids long. Germline CDR1 SEHNR, CDR2 FQNEAQ (reference sequence). The CDR3 DNA reads as TGTGCCAGTAGGACGGCGGGAGGGCAAGAGACCCAGTACTTC. Encoded protein: CASRTAGGQETQYF. Filled out from reference TRBV7-9 and TRBJ2-5, the complete variable domain reads DTGVSQNPRHKITKRGQNVTFRCDPISEHNRLYWYRQTLGQGPEFLTYFQNEAQLEKSRLLSDRFSAERPKGSFSTLEIQRTEQGDSAMYLCASRTAGGQETQYFGPGTRLLVL.

This sequence joins TRBV24-1 and TRBJ2-4; 8 bases line up with TRBD2. The end of the DNA is better explained by TRBJ2-7, so the J call may be wrong. The germline V gene has CDR1 KGHDR and CDR2 SFDVKD. The CDR3 runs 13 residues. Here the CDR3 reads CATSGLAQGEQYF. The CDR3 DNA is TGTGCCACCAGCGGACTAGCTCAGGGCGAGCAGTACTTC.

The V and J genes are TRBV6-2 or TRBV6-3 and TRBJ2-1, with TRBD2 matching over 11 bases. The J call is uncertain, as TRBJ2-7 better fits the DNA end. The CDR3 has 16 residues. Germline V CDR1 and CDR2: MNHEY, SVGEGT. The CDR3 spells CASSYGLLAGAVEQYF. In DNA, the CDR3 is TGTGCCAGCAGTTACGGTTTACTAGCGGGAGCGGTTGAGCAGTACTTC.

The genes are TRBV7-8 and TRBJ2-7; TRBD1 matches 7 bases. The germline V gene encodes CDR1 SGHVS and CDR2 FQNEAQ. Germline trimming cut 5 bases from V and 2 bases from J; bases unmatched to any gene: 6. CDR3 length equals 14 residues. The CDR3 nucleotides are TGTGCCAGCAGCGACCGGGACAGTCCCTACGAGCAGTACTTC. Translated, it gives CASSDRDSPYEQYF.

The J gene is TRBJ1-1, the V gene TRBV20-1; 7 bases are shared with TRBD1. J lost 0 bases, V lost 5 bases, and 3 bases had no gene match. CDR1 and CDR2 from the germline V gene are DFQATT and SNEGSKA (reference sequence). The CDR3 length is 13 residues. The CDR3 here is CSALDRLNTEAFF. CDR3 coding DNA: TGCAGTGCTTTGGACAGGCTGAACACTGAAGCTTTCTTT.

J is TRBJ2-1 and V is TRBV28, with D unresolved. V lost 5 bases to trimming and J lost 7 bases, with 9 bases between them. Looked up from germline, CDR1 is MDHEN and CDR2 is SYDVKM. The CDR3 has 12 amino acids. CDR3 DNA sequence: TGTGCCAGCAGTCCCGTTGAGAATGAGCAGTTCTTC. Protein product: CASSPVENEQFF.

V and J are TRBV9 and TRBJ2-7, with 9 bases identical to TRBD1. J lost 4 bases, V lost 3 bases, and 8 bases had no gene match. The CDR3 is 15 residues long. Germline CDR1 and CDR2: SGDLS and YYNGEE. CDR3 in DNA: TGTGCCAGCAGCGCCCGACCGGGACAGGGTTACGAGCAGTACTTC. It translates to CASSARPGQGYEQYF.

J is TRBJ2-7 and V is TRBV10-3, with D hard to call. With the DNA end fitting TRBJ2-4 better, the J assignment may be wrong. Germline CDR1 ENHRY, CDR2 SYGVKD. The length of the CDR3 is 15 residues. This CDR3 reads CAISEDRRDRNIQYF. CDR3 coding DNA: TGTGCCATCAGTGAGGACCGTAGGGATCGGAACATTCAGTACTTC.

This clonotype turned up a few times. V is TRBV2 and J is TRBJ1-5; tentatively, D is TRBD1 (6 bases). V was trimmed by 8 bases and J by 3 bases, leaving 11 bases between them. CDR3 length equals 13 residues. Germline values: CDR1 SNHLY, CDR2 FYNNEI. The CDR3 sequence is CASRRTDNQPQHF. In DNA, the CDR3 is TGTGCCAGCCGGAGGACAGACAATCAGCCCCAGCATTTT.

This clonotype was seen a few times. This chain links TRBV4-2 with TRBJ2-5, with 9 bases that match TRBD2. CDR1 is LGHNA, CDR2 YNFKEQ, per germline. The V segment lost 2 bases and the J segment 0 bases; nucleotides outside the gene matches: 7. The CDR3 is made up of 17 amino acids. CDR3 loop: CASSQSPTSGYQETQYF. For the CDR3, the DNA is TGTGCCAGCAGCCAAAGCCCCACTAGCGGGTACCAAGAGACCCAGTACTTC.

J is TRBJ2-1 and V is TRBV2; no definite D call. The CDR3 extends over 15 amino acids. Germline CDR1 reads SNHLY; CDR2 reads FYNNEI. Trimming took off 3 bases at V and 11 bases at J, with 20 bases between the two ends. As DNA, the CDR3 is TGTGCCAGCAGTGACCCGGCCACCCCTTTTTTGAAGCAGTTCTTC. Translated: CASSDPATPFLKQFF.

This clonotype was counted at least ten times. CDR3: CASSLGPALYGYTF. In DNA, the CDR3 is TGTGCCAGCAGCTTAGGACCGGCTCTCTATGGCTACACCTTC. This chain uses TRBV7-8 with TRBJ1-2, with D unresolved. Germline values: CDR1 SGHVS, CDR2 FQNEAQ. Trimming left V 1 base short and J 4 bases short, with 10 bases between. The CDR3 has 14 residues.

This sequence joins TRBV19 and TRBJ1-6; D is perhaps TRBD1 (5 bases). Trimming left V 5 bases short and J 7 bases short, with 12 bases between. In germline, CDR1 is LNHDA, CDR2 SQIVND (reference sequence). The CDR3 is 14 residues long. The CDR3 protein is CASSEDSRNSPLHF. The CDR3 DNA reads as TGTGCCAGTAGTGAAGACAGCAGGAATTCACCCCTCCACTTT.

The chain employs TRBV29-1 and TRBJ1-6, with D perhaps matching TRBD1 (5 bases). Deletions cut 7 bases from V and 6 bases from J, with 13 bases between. The CDR3 consists of 13 residues. CDR1 and CDR2 from the germline V gene are SQVTM and ANQGSEA. The CDR3 DNA sequence: TGCAGCGCACGGGACCGTGGTAATTCACCCCTCCACTTT. It codes for CSARDRGNSPLHF.

The rearrangement joins TRBV24-1 to TRBJ2-1; D gene uncertain. Between the trimmed V and J ends, which lost 3 bases and 6 bases, there was a span of 17 bases. Germline lookup yields CDR1 KGHDR and CDR2 SFDVKD. The CDR3 has 16 residues. CDR3: CATSDPLIPTANEQFF. The CDR3, as DNA: TGTGCCACCAGTGATCCACTCATCCCGACCGCCAATGAGCAGTTCTTC.

The gene calls are TRBV15 and TRBJ1-2, with D unclear. Germline-derived CDR1 and CDR2 are LNHNV and YYDKDF (reference sequence). The CDR3 has 13 residues. The V gene lost 0 bases and the J gene lost 8 bases, with 10 bases spanning the gap. CDR3 loop: CATSREGIRGYTF. The CDR3 nucleotides are TGTGCCACCAGCAGAGAGGGAATTCGAGGCTACACCTTC.

The chain combines TRBV7-9 with TRBJ2-7; 7 nucleotides match TRBD1. CDR1 is SEHNR and CDR2 is FQNEAQ in the germline V gene (reference sequence). The length of the CDR3 is 17 residues. The V gene end was trimmed by 5 bases and the J gene end by 0 bases; junction bases not matched to a gene: 13. The CDR3 DNA follows: TGTGCCAGCAGCCCAAAAGGGAAGACAGGGTCCTCCTACGAGCAGTACTTC. This translates into CASSPKGKTGSSYEQYF.

This chain joins TRBV11-2 and TRBJ2-1; D call uncertain. Trimming left V 1 base short and J 2 bases short, with 9 bases between. The CDR3 has 15 amino acids. The germline gives CDR1 SGHAT, CDR2 FQNNGV. The CDR3 DNA is TGTGCCAGCAGCTTAGCCGGTAGCCCCTACAATGAGCAGTTCTTC. It encodes CASSLAGSPYNEQFF.

The genes are TRBV27 and TRBJ1-2; 12 bases agree with TRBD1. This CDR3 region has 19 residues. The germline V gene has CDR1 MNHEY and CDR2 SMNVEV (reference sequence). The V and J ends lost 3 bases and 5 bases, in that order; junction bases with no gene match: 16. In DNA, the CDR3 is TGTGCCAGCAGTTTCCGAACCGGGACAGGGGGCGCCCAGATTTATGGCTACACCTTC. Residues: CASSFRTGTGGAQIYGYTF.